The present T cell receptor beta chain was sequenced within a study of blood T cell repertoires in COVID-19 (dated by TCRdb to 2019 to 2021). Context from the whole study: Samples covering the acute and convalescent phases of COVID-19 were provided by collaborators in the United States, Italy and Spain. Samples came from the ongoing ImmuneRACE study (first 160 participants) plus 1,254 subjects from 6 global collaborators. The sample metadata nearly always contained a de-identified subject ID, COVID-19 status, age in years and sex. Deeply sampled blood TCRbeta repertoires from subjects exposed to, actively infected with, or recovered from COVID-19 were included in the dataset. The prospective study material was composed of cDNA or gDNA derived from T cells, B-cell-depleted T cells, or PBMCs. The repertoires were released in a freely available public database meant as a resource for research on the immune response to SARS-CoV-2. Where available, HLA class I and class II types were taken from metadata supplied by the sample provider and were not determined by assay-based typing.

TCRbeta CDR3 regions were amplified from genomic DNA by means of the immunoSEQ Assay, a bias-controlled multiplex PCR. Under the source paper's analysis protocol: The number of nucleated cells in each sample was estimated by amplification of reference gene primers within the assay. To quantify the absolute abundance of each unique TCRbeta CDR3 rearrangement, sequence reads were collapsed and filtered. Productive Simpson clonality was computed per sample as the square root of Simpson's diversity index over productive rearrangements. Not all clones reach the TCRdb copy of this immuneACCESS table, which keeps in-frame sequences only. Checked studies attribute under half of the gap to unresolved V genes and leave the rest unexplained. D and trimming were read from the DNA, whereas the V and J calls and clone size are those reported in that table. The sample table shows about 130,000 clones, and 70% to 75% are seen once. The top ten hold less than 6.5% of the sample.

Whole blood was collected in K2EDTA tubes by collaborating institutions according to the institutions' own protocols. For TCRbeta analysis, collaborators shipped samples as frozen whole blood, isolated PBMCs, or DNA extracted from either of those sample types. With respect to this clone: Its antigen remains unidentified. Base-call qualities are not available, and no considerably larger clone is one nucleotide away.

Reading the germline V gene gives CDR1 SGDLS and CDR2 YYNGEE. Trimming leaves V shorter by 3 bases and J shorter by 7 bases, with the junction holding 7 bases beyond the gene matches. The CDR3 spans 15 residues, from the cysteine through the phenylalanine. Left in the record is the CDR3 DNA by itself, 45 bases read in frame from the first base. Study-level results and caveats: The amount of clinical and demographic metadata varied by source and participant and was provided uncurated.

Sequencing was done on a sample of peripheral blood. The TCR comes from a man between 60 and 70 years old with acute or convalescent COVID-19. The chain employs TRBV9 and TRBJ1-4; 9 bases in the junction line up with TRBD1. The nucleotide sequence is TGTGCCAGCAGCGCGACCGGGACAGGGTTTGAAAAACTGTTTTTT. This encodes CASSATGTGFEKLFF. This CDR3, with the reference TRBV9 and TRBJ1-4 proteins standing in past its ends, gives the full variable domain DSGVTQTPKHLITATGQRVTLRCSPRSGDLSVYWYQQSLDQGLQFLIQYYNGEERAKGNILERFSAQQFPDLHSELNLSSLELGDSALYFCASSATGTGFEKLFFGSGTQLSVL.